The sequence of this TCR beta chain was determined in a study of post-analysis software for immune sequencing data. Study-level results: By F measure, samples from a shared preparation batch strongly co-clustered.

This clonotype was seen a handful of times. What it binds is unknown. Unique-molecular-identifier-tagged TCR beta cDNA libraries were used. TCRdb re-derived calls from the PCR reads in MiXCR, one entry per CDR3 protein. The data show some 690,000 distinct CDR3 sequences, over 45% seen once. The receptor was isolated from a girl under 10 years old with multiple sclerosis. Source material: blood.

The CDR3 reads CASSFIGGGASSEQFF. As DNA, the CDR3 is TGTGCCAGCAGCTTTATTGGCGGGGGGGCCAGTTCGGAGCAGTTCTTC. The gene calls are TRBV7-2 and TRBJ2-1; 9 positions agree with TRBD2. CDR3 size: 16 residues. With 3 bases clipped from V and 10 bases from J, the junction kept 13 bases outside the gene matches. Germline CDR1 is SGHTA and CDR2 is FQGNSA.